This record looks at one T cell receptor beta chain sequence and its context. The sample is drawn from a study of shared clonotypes between healthy human individuals. From germline, CDR1 is SGHRS and CDR2 YFSETQ. Between the trimmed V and J ends, which lost 0 bases and 4 bases, there was a span of 8 bases. The CDR3 contains 15 residues. The repertoire was sequenced with immunoSEQ multiplex PCR; TCRdb's copy has only in-frame clones and lacks some. The data contain about 490,000 clones, about 78% of them singletons. The sequencing sample was made of PBMCs. V usage is TRBV5-1 and J usage is TRBJ2-6, with D hard to call. This receptor was identified in a woman aged 40-49 years in good health. Some clones in this sample may be carry-over from other donors' samples. Written as DNA, the CDR3 is TGCGCCAGCAGCTTGGGAGAGAACGGGGCCAACGTCCTGACTTTC. Amino acid sequence: CASSLGENGANVLTF.